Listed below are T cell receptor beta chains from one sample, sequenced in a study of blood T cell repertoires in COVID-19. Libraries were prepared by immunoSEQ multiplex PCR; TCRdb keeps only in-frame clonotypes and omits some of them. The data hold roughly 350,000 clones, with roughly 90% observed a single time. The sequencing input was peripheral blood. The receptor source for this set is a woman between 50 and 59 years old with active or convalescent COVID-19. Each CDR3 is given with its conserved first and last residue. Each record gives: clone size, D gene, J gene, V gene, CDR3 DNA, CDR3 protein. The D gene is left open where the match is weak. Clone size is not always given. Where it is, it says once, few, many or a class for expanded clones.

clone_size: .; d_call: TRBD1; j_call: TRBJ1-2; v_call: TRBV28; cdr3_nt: TGTGCCAGCAGTGTTCCCGGGACAGGGAATGGCTACACCTTC; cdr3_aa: CASSVPGTGNGYTF
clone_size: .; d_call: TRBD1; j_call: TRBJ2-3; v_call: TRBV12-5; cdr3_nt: TGTGCTAGTGGTTTGGGAGGGACAGTTTCTACTAGCACAGATACGCAGTATTTT; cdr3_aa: CASGLGGTVSTSTDTQYF
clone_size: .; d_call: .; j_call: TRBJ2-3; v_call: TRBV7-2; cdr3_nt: TGTGCCAGCAGCCCGAGGGCAGGGGTCGTCACAGATACGCAGTATTTT; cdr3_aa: CASSPRAGVVTDTQYF
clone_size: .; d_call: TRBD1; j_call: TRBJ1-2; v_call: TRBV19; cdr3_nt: TGTGCCAGTATAGGGACAGAGCCGATCAACTATGGCTACACCTTC; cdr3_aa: CASIGTEPINYGYTF
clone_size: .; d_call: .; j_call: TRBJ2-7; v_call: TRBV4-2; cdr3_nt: TGTGCCAGCAGCCAAGACCCCGGGACTCAACGCTACGAGCAGTACTTC; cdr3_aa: CASSQDPGTQRYEQYF
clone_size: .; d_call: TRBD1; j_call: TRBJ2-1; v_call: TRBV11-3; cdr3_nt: TGTGCCAGCAGCCAACGACAGGGGTCCTACAATGAGCAGTTCTTC; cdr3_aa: CASSQRQGSYNEQFF
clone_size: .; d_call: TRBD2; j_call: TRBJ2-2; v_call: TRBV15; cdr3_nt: TGTGCCACCAGCAGAGATCCGGGACTAGCGGCTCTCTCCGGGGAGCTGTTTTTT; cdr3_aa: CATSRDPGLAALSGELFF
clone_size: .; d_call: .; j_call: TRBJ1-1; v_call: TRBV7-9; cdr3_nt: TGTGCCAGCAGCTTAGAGTGGCAGGGAAATGAAGCTTTCTTT; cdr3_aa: CASSLEWQGNEAFF
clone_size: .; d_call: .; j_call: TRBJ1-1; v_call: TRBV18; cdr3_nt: TGTGCCAGCTCACCCGGTCTACTGCAGAACACTGAAGCTTTCTTT; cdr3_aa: CASSPGLLQNTEAFF
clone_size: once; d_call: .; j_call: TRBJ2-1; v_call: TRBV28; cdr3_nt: TGTGCCAGCAGTTTACGACAGTCCGGCTCCTACAATGAGCAGTTCTTC; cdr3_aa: CASSLRQSGSYNEQFF
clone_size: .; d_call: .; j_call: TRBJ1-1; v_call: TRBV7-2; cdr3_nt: TGTGCCAGCAGCGCCGCGGTGAACACTGAAGCTTTCTTT; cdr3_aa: CASSAAVNTEAFF
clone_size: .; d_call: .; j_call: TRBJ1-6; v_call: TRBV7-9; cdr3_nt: TGTGCCAGCAGCTTATCGGGGACCTATAATTCACCCCTCCACTTT; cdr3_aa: CASSLSGTYNSPLHF
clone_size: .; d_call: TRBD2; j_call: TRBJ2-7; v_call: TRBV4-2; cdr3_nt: TGTGCCAGCAGCCAAGATTCTTTTACTAGCGGGAATTACGAGCAGTACTTC; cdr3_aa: CASSQDSFTSGNYEQYF
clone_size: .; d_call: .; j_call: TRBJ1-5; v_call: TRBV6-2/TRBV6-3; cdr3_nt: TGTGCCAGCAGTTACGCAGGGGAAGGCAATCAGCCCCAGCATTTT; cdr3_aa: CASSYAGEGNQPQHF
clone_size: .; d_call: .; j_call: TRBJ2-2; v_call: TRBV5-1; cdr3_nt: TGCGCCAGCAGCCAGGGGGGGAACACCGGGGAGCTGTTTTTT; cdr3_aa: CASSQGGNTGELFF
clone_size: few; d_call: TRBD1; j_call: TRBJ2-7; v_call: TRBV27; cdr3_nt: TGTGCCAGCAGTTTCACCCAGGACAGGGGCACCTACGAGCAGTACTTC; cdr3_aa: CASSFTQDRGTYEQYF
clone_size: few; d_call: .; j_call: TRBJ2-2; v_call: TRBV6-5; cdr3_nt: TGTGCCAGCAGTTACGAGCGGGCAAGAGAGGACGGGGAGCTGTTTTTT; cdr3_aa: CASSYERAREDGELFF
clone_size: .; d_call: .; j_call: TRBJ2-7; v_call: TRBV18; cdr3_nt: TGTGCCAGCTCACCACCGAACGCCCAGTACGAGCAGTACTTC; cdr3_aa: CASSPPNAQYEQYF
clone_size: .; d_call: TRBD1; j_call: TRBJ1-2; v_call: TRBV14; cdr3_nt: TGTGCCAGCAGCCAACGGACAGGGGTCTATGGCTACACCTTC; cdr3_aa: CASSQRTGVYGYTF
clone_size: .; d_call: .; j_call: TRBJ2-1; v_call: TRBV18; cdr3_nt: TGTGCCAGCTCACAGGTAGCGGAGGACAATGAGCAGTTCTTC; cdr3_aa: CASSQVAEDNEQFF
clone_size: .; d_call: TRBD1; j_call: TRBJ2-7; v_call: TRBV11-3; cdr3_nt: TGTGCCAGCAGCTTCGGGACAGGGGCCTACGAGCAGTACTTC; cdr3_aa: CASSFGTGAYEQYF
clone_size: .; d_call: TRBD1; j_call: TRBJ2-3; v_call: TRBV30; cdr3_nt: TGTGCCTGGAGTGGTCGAGGGGGCTACACAGATACGCAGTATTTT; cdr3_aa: CAWSGRGGYTDTQYF
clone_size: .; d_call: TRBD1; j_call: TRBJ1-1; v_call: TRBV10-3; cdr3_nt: TGTGCCGCCCGGGGACAGCAAAACACTGAAGCTTTCTTT; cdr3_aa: CAARGQQNTEAFF
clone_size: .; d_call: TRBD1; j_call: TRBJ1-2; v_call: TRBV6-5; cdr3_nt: TGTGCCAGCAGCGGACAGGGTTCTCGTGGCTACACCTTC; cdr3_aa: CASSGQGSRGYTF
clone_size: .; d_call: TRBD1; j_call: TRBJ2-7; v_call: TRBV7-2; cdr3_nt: TGTGCCAGCAGCTTAGGGACAGGGGGCCCCTACGAGCAGTACTTC; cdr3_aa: CASSLGTGGPYEQYF
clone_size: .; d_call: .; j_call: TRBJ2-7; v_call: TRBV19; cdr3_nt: TGTGCCAGTAGCTCTCTGGTGAGGCGCTACGAGCAGTACTTC; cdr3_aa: CASSSLVRRYEQYF
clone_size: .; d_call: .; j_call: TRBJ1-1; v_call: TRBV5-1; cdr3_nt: TGCGCCAGCAGCTTGGTTGCAGGTGAAGCTTTCTTT; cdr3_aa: CASSLVAGEAFF
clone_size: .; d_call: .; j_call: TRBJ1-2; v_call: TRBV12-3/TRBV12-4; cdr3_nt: TGTGCCAGCAGTTTCGGCAGGGTTGGAGGCTACACCTTC; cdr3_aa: CASSFGRVGGYTF
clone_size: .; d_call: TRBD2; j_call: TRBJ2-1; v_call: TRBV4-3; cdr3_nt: TGCGCCAGCAGCCAAGCGGGAGGGACCTACAATGAGCAGTTCTTC; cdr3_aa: CASSQAGGTYNEQFF
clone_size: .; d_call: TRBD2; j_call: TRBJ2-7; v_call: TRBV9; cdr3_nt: TGTGCCAGCAGCGTAGGCCCTTTTGGTTCGCGGGGGGGCTCCTACGAGCAGTACTTC; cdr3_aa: CASSVGPFGSRGGSYEQYF
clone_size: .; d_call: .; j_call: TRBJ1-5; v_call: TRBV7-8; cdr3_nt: TGTGCCAGCAGCTCCCGGGACACCCCGGTAGGGGCCCAGCATTTT; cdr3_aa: CASSSRDTPVGAQHF
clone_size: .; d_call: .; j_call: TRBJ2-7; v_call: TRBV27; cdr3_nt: TGTGCCAGCAGTTTTCGACTACAAGGGATCTACGAGCAGTACTTC; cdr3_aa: CASSFRLQGIYEQYF
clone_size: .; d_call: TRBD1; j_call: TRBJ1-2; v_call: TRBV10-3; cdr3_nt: TGTGCCATCAGTGAGCGGCAGGGGGATGGCTACACCTTC; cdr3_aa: CAISERQGDGYTF